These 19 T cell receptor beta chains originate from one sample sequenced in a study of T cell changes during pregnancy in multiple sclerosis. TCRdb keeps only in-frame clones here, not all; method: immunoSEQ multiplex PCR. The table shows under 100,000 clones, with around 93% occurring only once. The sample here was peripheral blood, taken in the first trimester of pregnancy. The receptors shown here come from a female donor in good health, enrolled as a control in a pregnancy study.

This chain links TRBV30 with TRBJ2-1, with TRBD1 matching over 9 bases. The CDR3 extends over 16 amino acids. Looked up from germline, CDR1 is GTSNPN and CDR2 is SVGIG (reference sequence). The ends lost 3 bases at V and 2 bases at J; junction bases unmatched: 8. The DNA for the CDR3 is TGTGCCTGGAGGCCCGGGGGGACAGGGACCTACAATGAGCAGTTCTTC. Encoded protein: CAWRPGGTGTYNEQFF.

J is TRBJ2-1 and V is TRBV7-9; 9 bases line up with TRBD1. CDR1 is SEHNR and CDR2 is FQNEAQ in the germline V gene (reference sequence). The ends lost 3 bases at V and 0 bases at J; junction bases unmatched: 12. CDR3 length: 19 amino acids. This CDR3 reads CASSFSGTGPQSSYNEQFF. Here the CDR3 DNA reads TGTGCCAGCAGCTTCTCCGGGACAGGGCCCCAAAGCTCCTACAATGAGCAGTTCTTC.

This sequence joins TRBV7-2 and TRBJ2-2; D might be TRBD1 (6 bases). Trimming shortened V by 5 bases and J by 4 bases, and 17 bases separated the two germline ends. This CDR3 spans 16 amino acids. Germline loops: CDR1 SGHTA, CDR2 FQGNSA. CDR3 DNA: TGTGCCAGCAGCCGCTTACAGGGCGCTTCCACCGGGGAGCTGTTTTTT. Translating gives CASSRLQGASTGELFF.

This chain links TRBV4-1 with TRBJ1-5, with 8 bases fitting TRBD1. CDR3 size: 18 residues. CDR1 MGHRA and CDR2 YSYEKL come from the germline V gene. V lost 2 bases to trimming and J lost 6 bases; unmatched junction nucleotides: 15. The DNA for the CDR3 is TGCGCCAGCAGCCAACTTAGTTCGTCAGTCGGGACAGGTCAGCCCCAGCATTTT. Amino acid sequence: CASSQLSSSVGTGQPQHF.

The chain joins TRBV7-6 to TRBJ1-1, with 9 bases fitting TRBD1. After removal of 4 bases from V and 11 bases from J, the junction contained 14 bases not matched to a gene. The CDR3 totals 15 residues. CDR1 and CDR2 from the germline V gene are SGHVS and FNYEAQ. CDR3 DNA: TGTGCCAGCAGCTCACTACAGGGGGCCGTGGTGGCGGCTTTCTTT. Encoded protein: CASSSLQGAVVAAFF.

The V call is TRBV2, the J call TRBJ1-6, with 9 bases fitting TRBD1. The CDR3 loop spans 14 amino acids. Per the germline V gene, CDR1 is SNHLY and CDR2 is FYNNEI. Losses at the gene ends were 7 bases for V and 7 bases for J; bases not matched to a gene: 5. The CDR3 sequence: CASTGQGLNSPLHF. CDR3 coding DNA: TGTGCCAGCACTGGACAGGGGTTGAATTCACCCCTCCACTTT. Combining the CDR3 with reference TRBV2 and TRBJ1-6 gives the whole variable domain EPEVTQTPSHQVTQMGQEVILRCVPISNHLYFYWYRQILGQKVEFLVSFYNNEISEKSEIFDDQFSVERPDGSNFTLKIRSTKLEDSAMYFCASTGQGLNSPLHFGNGTRLTVT.

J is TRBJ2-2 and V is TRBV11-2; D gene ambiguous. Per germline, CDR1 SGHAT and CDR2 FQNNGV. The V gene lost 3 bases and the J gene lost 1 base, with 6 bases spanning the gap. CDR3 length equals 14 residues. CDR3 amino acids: CASSFSGNTGELFF. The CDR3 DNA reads TGTGCCAGCAGCTTTTCCGGGAACACCGGGGAGCTGTTTTTT.

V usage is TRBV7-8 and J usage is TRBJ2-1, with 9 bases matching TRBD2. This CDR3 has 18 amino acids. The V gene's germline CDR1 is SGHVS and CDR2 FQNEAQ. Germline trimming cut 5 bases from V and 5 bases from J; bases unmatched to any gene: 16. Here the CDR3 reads CASSQGRLAGRPNNEQFF. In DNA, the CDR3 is TGTGCCAGCAGCCAGGGGCGGCTAGCGGGGAGGCCTAACAATGAGCAGTTCTTC. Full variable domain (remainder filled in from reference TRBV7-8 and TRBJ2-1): GAGVSQSPRYKVAKRGQDVALRCDPISGHVSLFWYQQALGQGPEFLTYFQNEAQLDKSGLPSDRFFAERPEGSVSTLKIQRTQQEDSAVYLCASSQGRLAGRPNNEQFFGPGTRLTVL.

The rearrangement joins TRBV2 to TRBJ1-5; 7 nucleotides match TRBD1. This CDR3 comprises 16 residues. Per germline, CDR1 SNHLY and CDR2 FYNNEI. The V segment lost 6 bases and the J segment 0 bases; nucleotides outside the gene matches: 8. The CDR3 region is CASSASGGSSNQPQHF. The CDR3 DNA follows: TGTGCCAGCAGCGCCTCAGGGGGTTCTAGCAATCAGCCCCAGCATTTT.

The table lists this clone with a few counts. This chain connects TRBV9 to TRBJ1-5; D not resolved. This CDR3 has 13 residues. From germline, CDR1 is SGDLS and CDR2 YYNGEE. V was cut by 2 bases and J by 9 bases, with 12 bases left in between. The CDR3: CASSVTDAGPQHF. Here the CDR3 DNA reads TGTGCCAGCAGCGTTACGGACGCGGGGCCCCAGCATTTT.

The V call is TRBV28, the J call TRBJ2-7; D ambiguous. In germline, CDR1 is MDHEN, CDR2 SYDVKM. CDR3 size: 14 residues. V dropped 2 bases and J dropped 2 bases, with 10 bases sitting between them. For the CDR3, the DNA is TGTGCCAGCAGTTTAGGGCAGCCTCCCTACGAGCAGTACTTC. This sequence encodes CASSLGQPPYEQYF.

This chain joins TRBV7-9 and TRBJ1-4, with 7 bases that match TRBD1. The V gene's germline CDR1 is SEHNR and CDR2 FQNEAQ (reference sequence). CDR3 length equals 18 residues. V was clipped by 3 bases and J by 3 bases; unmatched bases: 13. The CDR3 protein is CASSFGQVGYLPNEKLFF. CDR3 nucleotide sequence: TGTGCCAGCAGCTTCGGACAGGTCGGCTATCTTCCTAATGAAAAACTGTTTTTT.

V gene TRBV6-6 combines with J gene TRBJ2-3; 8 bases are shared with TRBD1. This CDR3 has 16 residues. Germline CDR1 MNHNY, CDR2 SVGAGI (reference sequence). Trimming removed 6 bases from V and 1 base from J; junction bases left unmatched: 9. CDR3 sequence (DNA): TGTGCCAGCAGCCCCGTGGACAGGGTGGGCACAGATACGCAGTATTTT. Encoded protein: CASSPVDRVGTDTQYF.

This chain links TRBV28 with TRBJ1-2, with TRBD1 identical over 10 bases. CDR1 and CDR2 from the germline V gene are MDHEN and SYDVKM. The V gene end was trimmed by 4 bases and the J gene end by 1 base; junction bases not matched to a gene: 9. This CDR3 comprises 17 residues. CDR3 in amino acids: CASSSRGTGALNYGYTF. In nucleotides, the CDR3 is TGTGCCAGCAGTTCCCGCGGGACAGGGGCCCTTAACTATGGCTACACCTTC.

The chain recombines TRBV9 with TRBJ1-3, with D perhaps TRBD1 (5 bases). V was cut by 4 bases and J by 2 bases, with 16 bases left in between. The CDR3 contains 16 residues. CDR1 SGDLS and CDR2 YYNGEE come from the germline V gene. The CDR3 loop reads CASSRDWRGPGNTIYF. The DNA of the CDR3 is TGTGCCAGCAGCCGGGACTGGCGTGGACCTGGAAACACCATATATTTT.

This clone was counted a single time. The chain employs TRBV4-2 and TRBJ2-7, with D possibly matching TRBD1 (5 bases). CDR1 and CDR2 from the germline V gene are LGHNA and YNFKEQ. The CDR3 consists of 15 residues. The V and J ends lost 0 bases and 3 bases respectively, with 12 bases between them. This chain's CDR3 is CASSQDWQGSYEQYF. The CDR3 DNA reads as TGTGCCAGCAGCCAAGATTGGCAGGGCAGCTACGAGCAGTACTTC.

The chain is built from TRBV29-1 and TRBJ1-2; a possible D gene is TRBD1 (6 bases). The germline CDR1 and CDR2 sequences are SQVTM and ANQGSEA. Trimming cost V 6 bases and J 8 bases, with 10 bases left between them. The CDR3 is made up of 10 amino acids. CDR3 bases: TGCAGCGTATGGACAGTAGGCTACACCTTC. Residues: CSVWTVGYTF.

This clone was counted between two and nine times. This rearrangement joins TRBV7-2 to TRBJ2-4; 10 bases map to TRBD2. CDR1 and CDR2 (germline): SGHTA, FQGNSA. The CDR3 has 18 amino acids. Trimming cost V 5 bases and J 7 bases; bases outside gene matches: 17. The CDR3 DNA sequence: TGTGCCAGCAGCCCCGTGGTAGCGGGGGGCCCGGGCGGGAACATTCAGTACTTC. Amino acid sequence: CASSPVVAGGPGGNIQYF. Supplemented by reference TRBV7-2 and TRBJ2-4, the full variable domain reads GAGVSQSPSNKVTEKGKDVELRCDPISGHTALYWYRQSLGQGLEFLIYFQGNSAPDKSGLPSDRFSAERTGGSVSTLTIQRTQQEDSAVYLCASSPVVAGGPGGNIQYFGAGTRLSVL.

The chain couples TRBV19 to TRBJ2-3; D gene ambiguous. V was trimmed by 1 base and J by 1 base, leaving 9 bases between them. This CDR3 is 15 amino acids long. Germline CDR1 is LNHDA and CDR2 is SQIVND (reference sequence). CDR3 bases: TGTGCCAGTAGTATAGGCGGTACTGGCACAGATACGCAGTATTTT. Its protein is CASSIGGTGTDTQYF.